This T cell receptor (beta chain) is drawn from a study of blood T cell repertoires in COVID-19. This clone appeared a few times. The V and J ends lost 2 bases and 7 bases, in that order; junction bases with no gene match: 2. Germline assignment: CDR1 MNHEY and CDR2 SVGAGI. The CDR3 extends over 13 amino acids. Sequencing was performed with immunoSEQ multiplex PCR; in TCRdb, only in-frame clones are kept and a portion is missing. The table has some 64,000 clones, roughly 82% seen once. Sequencing was performed on peripheral blood. The receptor was derived from a human donor in a cohort sampled during active COVID-19. The chain links TRBV6-5 to TRBJ1-2, with TRBD1 matching 9 bases. For the CDR3, the DNA is TGTGCCAGCAGTTACGGACAGGGGACTGGCTACACCTTC. Protein sequence: CASSYGQGTGYTF.